Listed below are T cell receptor beta chains from one sample, sequenced in a study of cytomegalovirus exposure and HLA in healthy donors. Clones were read by immunoSEQ multiplex PCR, and TCRdb kept only the in-frame ones, dropping some. This table has about 170,000 clones, 75% to 80% appearing once. The specimen sequenced was PBMCs. The receptors were gathered from a middle-aged man in good health and CMV-seropositive. CDR3s include the opening cysteine and the closing phenylalanine or tryptophan. D genes are given only for firm matches. Clone size is given for some rows only: seen once, a few or many times, or a class if the clone is expanded.

d_gene,abundance,v_gene,len,j_gene,CDR3nt,CDR3aa
TRBD2,.,TRBV19,16,TRBJ2-7,TGTGCCAGTAGTATTGGCGGTGGAGCGGGAGTCTACGAGCAGTACTTC,CASSIGGGAGVYEQYF
TRBD1,.,TRBV28,15,TRBJ1-2,TGTGCCAGCAGCCGCGACGGGACAGCAAACTATGGCTACACCTTC,CASSRDGTANYGYTF
.,.,TRBV7-2,16,TRBJ1-2,TGTGCCAGCAGCCCCGGGGGGGTAAGGCACCGTATGGGCTACACCTTC,CASSPGGVRHRMGYTF
.,once,TRBV7-9,14,TRBJ2-7,TGTGCCAGCAGCTTAGCGTGGGGCGTCGTCGAGCAGTACTTC,CASSLAWGVVEQYF
TRBD1,.,TRBV7-2,14,TRBJ2-7,TGTGCCAGCAGCGCCCGGGACAGGGGGCTCGAGCAGTACTTC,CASSARDRGLEQYF
TRBD1,.,TRBV2,16,TRBJ2-5,TGTGCCAGCAGTGAAGCACTAGGGGGCGTGCAAGAGACCCAGTACTTC,CASSEALGGVQETQYF
.,.,TRBV6-6,15,TRBJ1-5,TGTGCCAGCAGATTACAGGGAAGTGGAAATCAGCCCCAGCATTTT,CASRLQGSGNQPQHF
.,.,TRBV6-5,15,TRBJ1-3,TGTGCCAGCAGTTACTCTGGGGCAGCTGGAAACACCATATATTTT,CASSYSGAAGNTIYF
TRBD2,.,TRBV10-2,14,TRBJ2-1,TGCGCCACGGGGGAAGCGGGAGCCTGGAATGAGCAGTTCTTC,CATGEAGAWNEQFF
TRBD2,.,TRBV10-1,14,TRBJ2-7,TGCGCCAGCAGTGAGGGACTAGCGGGAGGAGAGCAGTACTTC,CASSEGLAGGEQYF
.,.,TRBV6-5,14,TRBJ2-3,TGTGCCAGCAGTTTGGCACAGGCCACAGATACGCAGTATTTT,CASSLAQATDTQYF
TRBD2,few,TRBV6-4,17,TRBJ2-5,TGTGCCAGCAGTGACTCCAGATCTAGCGGCGCTTTGGAGACCCAGTACTTC,CASSDSRSSGALETQYF
TRBD2,few,TRBV7-3,16,TRBJ2-3,TGTGCCAGCAGCCATCGAGCGGGAGAGGGGGCAGATACGCAGTATTTT,CASSHRAGEGADTQYF
.,.,TRBV7-7,13,TRBJ2-7,TGTGCCAGCAGTATGGACATGGGGGGCGAGCAGTACTTC,CASSMDMGGEQYF
.,few,TRBV5-6,15,TRBJ2-7,TGTGCCAGCAGCCAGAGACAGGACCCCATCTACGAGCAGTACTTC,CASSQRQDPIYEQYF
TRBD2,few,TRBV12-5,14,TRBJ2-1,TGTGCTAGTCTAGGACTAGCGGGGGGGGGTGAGCAGTTCTTC,CASLGLAGGGEQFF
.,.,TRBV11-3,14,TRBJ2-1,TGTGCCAGCAGCAACTCCGGACAGTACAATGAGCAGTTCTTC,CASSNSGQYNEQFF
.,.,TRBV2,11,TRBJ2-7,TGTGCCAGCAGAGAATACTACGAGCAGTACTTC,CASREYYEQYF
.,.,TRBV7-8,14,TRBJ1-1,TGTGCCAGCAGCTTAGTTAGGGAGGGCACTGAAGCTTTCTTT,CASSLVREGTEAFF
.,.,TRBV18,14,TRBJ2-7,TGTGCCAGCTCACAAAGCAGGGGGGCAGACGAGCAGTACTTC,CASSQSRGADEQYF
.,once,TRBV6-4,16,TRBJ2-5,TGTGCCAGCAGTGACTCGACAGCGGGCCTTGAAGAGACCCAGTACTTC,CASSDSTAGLEETQYF
.,.,TRBV9,18,TRBJ2-1,TGTGCCAGCAGCGGACTCCTGGGGCGGCGGGACTCCTACAATGAGCAGTTCTTC,CASSGLLGRRDSYNEQFF
.,.,TRBV6-1,17,TRBJ1-5,TGTGCCAGCAGTGGGGTCCGGGGGGTTCCTTCAGGGCAGCCCCAGCATTTT,CASSGVRGVPSGQPQHF
.,.,TRBV11-3,14,TRBJ1-1,TGTGCCAGCAGACGGGGGGCATTTAACACTGAAGCTTTCTTT,CASRRGAFNTEAFF
.,.,TRBV7-7,18,TRBJ1-3,TGTGCTAGCAGCAGATCCTCCCCGTGGGACAACTCTGGAAACACCATATATTTT,CASSRSSPWDNSGNTIYF
TRBD2,.,TRBV10-1,15,TRBJ2-1,TGCGCCAGCAGTGATGGAGCGGGGCCTCCAAATGAGCAGTTCTTC,CASSDGAGPPNEQFF
TRBD1,.,TRBV27,15,TRBJ2-7,TGTGCCAGCACCCCGGGGCAGGGGGCCTCCTACGAGCAGTACTTC,CASTPGQGASYEQYF
.,.,TRBV27,14,TRBJ2-1,TGTGCCAGCAGTTTGAGGGCTATATACAATGAGCAGTTCTTC,CASSLRAIYNEQFF
.,.,TRBV7-9,16,TRBJ1-2,TGTTCCAGCAGCTTCCCCCGGGGGGCTATAGACTCTGGCTACACCTTC,CSSSFPRGAIDSGYTF
TRBD1,few,TRBV5-4,14,TRBJ2-1,TGTGCCAGCAGCCCACGGACAGGGAGCAATGAGCAGTTCTTC,CASSPRTGSNEQFF